The entry below gives a single T cell receptor (beta chain) sequence along with its context. The data derive from a study of blood T cell repertoires in COVID-19. The wider study: PBMCs, B-cell-depleted T cells, or T cells provided the cDNA or gDNA that made up the material.

How the authors handled the data: Cell counts per sample came from amplifying reference gene primers. Sequenced by immunoSEQ multiplex PCR; TCRdb stores in-frame clones only, minus some. That table gives V, J and clone size, and the DNA gave D and trimming. The sample includes roughly 120,000 clones, about 88% of them seen just once. The CDR3 totals 15 residues. CDR1 is MGHRA and CDR2 is YSYEKL in the germline V gene. The V and J ends lost 0 bases and 7 bases, in that order; junction bases with no gene match: 7. V and J are TRBV4-1 and TRBJ1-2, with TRBD1 matching over 8 bases. What was sequenced was peripheral blood. The sequence was obtained from a man in his forties with acute or convalescent COVID-19. The CDR3 DNA reads as TGCGCCAGCAGCCAAGACCCGACAGGGGACGGTGGCTACACCTTC. Its protein is CASSQDPTGDGGYTF.